A single sample is the source of the 15 T cell receptor beta chains below, sequenced in a study of blood T cells in healthy people across ages. Using a J-beta primer mix together with a sample-barcoded 5' primer, a second PCR was run for roughly 6 to 11 cycles. TCRdb re-called the 5' RACE reads with MiXCR, one entry per CDR3 protein. The table has about 680,000 distinct CDR3 sequences, around 48% seen once; the top ten hold roughly 30%. Material: blood. The receptors were gathered from a woman in her sixties or seventies in good health.

The CDR3 DNA sequence: TGCAGTGCTAGGGTGGGTCAACAGAACACTGAAGCTTTCTTT. Translation: CSARVGQQNTEAFF. The chain combines TRBV20-1 with TRBJ1-1, with D uncertain. The CDR3 length is 14 residues. Germline V gene data show CDR1 as DFQATT and CDR2 as SNEGSKA (reference sequence). Trimming shortened V by 3 bases and J by 1 base, and 12 bases separated the two germline ends.

The chain combines TRBV6-1 with TRBJ1-2; TRBD1 agrees at 10 bases. CDR3 length: 14 amino acids. Per the germline V gene, CDR1 is MNHNS and CDR2 is SASEGT. The V segment lost 7 bases and the J segment 4 bases; nucleotides outside the gene matches: 6. The CDR3 region has the DNA TGTGCCAGCATTGACAGGGGGCTCGGCTATGGCTACACCTTC. Its translation: CASIDRGLGYGYTF.

There are many counts of this clonotype. The rearrangement uses TRBV28 and TRBJ2-6, with D unclear. The germline gives CDR1 MDHEN, CDR2 SYDVKM. V was cut by 2 bases and J by 2 bases, with 7 bases left in between. The CDR3 consists of 15 residues. CDR3 region: CASSLMKTGANVLTF. CDR3 DNA: TGTGCCAGCAGTTTAATGAAGACTGGGGCCAACGTCCTGACTTTC.

About this clonotype: An end of the junction does not agree with germline; a read error may underlie this. The CDR3 region is CASSALEGYAQYF. The CDR3 nucleotides are TGTGCCAGCAGTGCTCTGGAGGGCTACGCGCAGTACTTC. The V and J genes are TRBV2 and TRBJ2-7, with D possibly being TRBD2 (6 bases). Germline V lookup: CDR1 SNHLY, CDR2 FYNNEI. The CDR3 extends over 13 amino acids.

V usage is TRBV15 and J usage is TRBJ2-1; 9 positions match TRBD2. Per the germline V gene, CDR1 is LNHNV and CDR2 is YYDKDF (reference sequence). The J segment lost 6 bases and the V segment lost 1 base, leaving 7 bases of the junction unmatched. There are 16 residues in the CDR3. CDR3 residues: CATSRVSGLASNEQFF. CDR3 DNA: TGTGCCACCAGCAGAGTCTCGGGACTAGCTTCCAATGAGCAGTTCTTC.

This clonotype turned up a few times. The chain uses TRBV20-1 and TRBJ2-7, with D unclear. The V gene lost 4 bases and the J gene lost 3 bases, with 13 bases spanning the gap. Germline-derived CDR1 and CDR2 are DFQATT and SNEGSKA (reference sequence). The CDR3 sequence is 13 residues long. CDR3 bases: TGCAGTGCTACGAACACGGAACACTACGAGCAGTACTTC. As protein: CSATNTEHYEQYF.

This chain joins TRBV20-1 and TRBJ2-1; D is undetermined. The J call may be incorrect, as the DNA end agrees better with TRBJ2-7. CDR3 length: 14 amino acids. The germline CDR1 and CDR2 sequences are DFQATT and SNEGSKA (reference sequence). The CDR3 loop is CSASRVPSYNEQYF. In DNA form, the CDR3 reads TGCAGTGCTAGCAGAGTTCCTTCCTACAATGAGCAGTACTTC.

The V and J genes are TRBV13 and TRBJ2-3; D not certain. V lost 2 bases, J lost 6 bases, and 9 bases lay in between. Germline V gene lookup returns CDR1 PRHDT and CDR2 FYEKMQ (reference sequence). CDR3 size: 13 residues. CDR3: CASSLLGIDTQYF. The CDR3 coding sequence is TGTGCCAGCAGCTTACTTGGGATTGATACGCAGTATTTT.

This clonotype was counted a few times. The chain combines TRBV20-1 with TRBJ2-2; 11 nucleotides align to TRBD2. Germline CDR1 reads DFQATT; CDR2 reads SNEGSKA (reference sequence). The ends lost 2 bases at V and 7 bases at J; junction bases unmatched: 6. The CDR3 spans 15 residues. CDR3 nucleotide sequence: TGCAGTGCTAGACCTCCTGGGACTAGCGGCGGGGAGCTGTTTTTT. Residues: CSARPPGTSGGELFF.

The rearrangement links TRBV11-2 to TRBJ2-3; 12 bases map to TRBD2. V lost 5 bases, J lost 6 bases, and 6 bases stayed unmatched. Germline loops: CDR1 SGHAT, CDR2 FQNNGV. The CDR3 length is 15 residues. The DNA for the CDR3 is TGTGCCAGCAGCCGGACTAGCGGGACATCGGATACGCAGTATTTT. Translation: CASSRTSGTSDTQYF.

In nucleotides, the CDR3 is TGTGCCAGCAATCCCCCGGGACTAGCGGGCGGTCAGTTCTTC. Translated, it gives CASNPPGLAGGQFF. The gene calls are TRBV9 and TRBJ2-1, with TRBD2 identical over 12 bases. V shed 6 bases, J shed 13 bases, and the junction held 11 bases outside the gene matches. This CDR3 has 14 amino acids. Germline V gene sequence: CDR1 SGDLS, CDR2 YYNGEE. The full variable domain, completed using reference TRBV9 and TRBJ2-1, is DSGVTQTPKHLITATGQRVTLRCSPRSGDLSVYWYQQSLDQGLQFLIQYYNGEERAKGNILERFSAQQFPDLHSELNLSSLELGDSALYFCASNPPGLAGGQFFGPGTRLTVL.

The chain has TRBV4-1 and TRBJ1-1; D might be TRBD1 (6 bases). V lost 1 base to trimming and J lost 6 bases, with 18 bases between them. Germline-derived CDR1 and CDR2 are MGHRA and YSYEKL. The CDR3 runs 16 residues. For the CDR3, the DNA is TGCGCCAGCAGCCAAGTTGCAAACAGGGAGGGAGCTGAAGCTTTCTTT. Translation: CASSQVANREGAEAFF.

V and J are TRBV7-2 and TRBJ2-3, with D tentatively TRBD1 (5 bases). From germline, CDR1 is SGHTA and CDR2 FQGNSA. The ends were cut back, 2 bases at V and 6 bases at J, with 9 bases in the middle. This CDR3 is 13 amino acids long. CDR3 bases: TGTGCCAGCAGCTTATCAGGGTGGGATACGCAGTATTTT. The encoded protein is CASSLSGWDTQYF.

This clonotype was seen a few times. This rearrangement joins TRBV5-1 to TRBJ2-7, with D perhaps matching TRBD1 (5 bases). V lost 4 bases and J lost 4, with 12 bases in between. CDR1 is SGHRS, CDR2 YFSETQ, per germline. The CDR3 extends over 13 amino acids. The CDR3 loop reads CASSQDSRYEQYF. CDR3 nucleotides: TGCGCCAGCAGCCAAGACAGTAGATACGAGCAGTACTTC.

The gene calls are TRBV7-2 and TRBJ2-1, with TRBD1 matching over 10 bases. The V and J ends lost 5 bases and 14 bases, in that order; junction bases with no gene match: 15. The V gene's germline CDR1 is SGHTA and CDR2 FQGNSA. This CDR3 contains 15 residues. The CDR3 coding sequence is TGTGCCAGCAGCCTACAACCAATAGCCGGGACAGGGGAGTTCTTC. As protein: CASSLQPIAGTGEFF. Using reference TRBV7-2 and TRBJ2-1 for the parts outside the CDR3, the full variable domain is GAGVSQSPSNKVTEKGKDVELRCDPISGHTALYWYRQSLGQGLEFLIYFQGNSAPDKSGLPSDRFSAERTGGSVSTLTIQRTQQEDSAVYLCASSLQPIAGTGEFFGPGTRLTVL.